The 24 T cell receptor beta chains reported below all come from one sample, sequenced in a study of naive and memory T cell subsets. The beta constant-region primer was an equimolar mix of two oligonucleotides covering TRBC1 and TRBC2. Using its own MiXCR run on the UMI-ligation and nested PCR reads, TCRdb lists one record per CDR3 protein. The sample has 29,000 or so distinct CDR3 sequences, approximately 11% seen once; the top ten hold approximately 17%. Sequencing was done on a sample of effector memory CD4+ T cells from blood. Specified subset: effector memory, CD45RA- CD27-. The receptors were gathered from a human donor in good health.

This clonotype has at least ten counts. The chain links TRBV4-3 to TRBJ1-2; no clear D. The V gene's germline CDR1 is LGHNA and CDR2 YSLEER. The CDR3 covers 15 residues. The V gene lost 6 bases and the J gene lost 6 bases, with 20 bases spanning the gap. The CDR3 DNA reads as TGCGCCAGCAGACTGTTTGGGAGCCAGGAAGATGGCTACACCTTC. Amino acid sequence: CASRLFGSQEDGYTF.

This chain joins TRBV6-5 and TRBJ1-2; 7 nucleotides match TRBD1. Germline V lookup: CDR1 MNHEY, CDR2 SVGAGI. This CDR3 is built from 16 residues. J gave up 2 bases and V 5 bases, and 11 bases lay outside the gene matches. CDR3 region: CASSTRRDRSNYGYTF. The CDR3, as DNA: TGTGCCAGCAGTACCCGGCGGGACAGATCAAACTATGGCTACACCTTC.

Many counts were recorded for this clonotype. The rearrangement joins TRBV29-1 to TRBJ1-1; the match to TRBD1 covers 11 bases. J was trimmed by 6 bases and V by 5 bases; bases with no gene match: 11. This CDR3 comprises 15 residues. Germline V CDR1 and CDR2: SQVTM, ANQGSEA. CDR3 DNA sequence: TGCAGCGTTTCCGGACAGGGGGCAGGTTTTGCTGAAGCTTTCTTT. Translation: CSVSGQGAGFAEAFF.

This clonotype appeared many times. The V gene is TRBV2, the J gene TRBJ2-1; 7 nucleotides agree with TRBD2. CDR3 length: 14 residues. V was clipped by 7 bases and J by 8 bases; unmatched bases: 11. Germline-derived CDR1 and CDR2 are SNHLY and FYNNEI. Here the CDR3 DNA reads TGTGCCAGCATCCGGGGGGTTTTGATCGATGAGCAGTTCTTC. This codes for CASIRGVLIDEQFF.

For the CDR3, the DNA is TGTGCCAGCAACCTTATCAGGGGGAACACTGAAGCTTTCTTT. Amino acid sequence: CASNLIRGNTEAFF. J is TRBJ1-1 and V is TRBV2, with a possible D match to TRBD1 (6 bases). V lost 7 bases, J lost 1 base, and 13 bases lay in between. CDR3 size: 14 residues. Looked up from germline, CDR1 is SNHLY and CDR2 is FYNNEI.

This clonotype was seen a handful of times. The chain has TRBV5-4 and TRBJ2-5, with D possibly being TRBD2 (5 bases). Germline CDR1 reads SGHNT; CDR2 reads YYREEE (reference sequence). V was trimmed by 0 bases and J by 6 bases, leaving 18 bases between them. The CDR3 covers 16 residues. The CDR3 loop is CASSLDGRGLAKTQYF. In nucleotides, the CDR3 is TGTGCCAGCAGCTTGGACGGCCGAGGGCTTGCTAAGACCCAGTACTTC. Full variable domain (outside the CDR3, taken from reference TRBV5-4 and TRBJ2-5): ETGVTQSPTHLIKTRGQQVTLRCSSQSGHNTVSWYQQALGQGPQFIFQYYREEENGRGNFPPRFSGLQFPNYSSELNVNALELDDSALYLCASSLDGRGLAKTQYFGPGTRLLVL.

This rearrangement joins TRBV14 to TRBJ2-3; D not resolved. The CDR3 covers 15 residues. CDR1 and CDR2 from the germline V gene are SGHDN and FVKESK. Trimming cost V 1 base and J 0 bases, with 8 bases left between them. CDR3 loop: CASSQGFRSTDTQYF. In DNA, the CDR3 is TGTGCCAGCAGCCAAGGGTTCCGTAGCACAGATACGCAGTATTTT.

This clonotype was recorded a few times. The CDR3 region has the DNA TGTGCCAGCCGGATCCGTCCGAACACCGGGGAGCTGTTTTTT. Translation gives CASRIRPNTGELFF. The genes are TRBV27 and TRBJ2-2; no definite D call. V dropped 8 bases and J dropped 0 bases, with 10 bases sitting between them. The V gene's germline CDR1 is MNHEY and CDR2 SMNVEV (reference sequence). The CDR3 totals 14 residues.

This clonotype was counted ten times or more. The chain recombines TRBV29-1 with TRBJ1-2; 11 bases align to TRBD1. Germline assignment: CDR1 SQVTM and CDR2 ANQGSEA. The J segment lost 4 bases and the V segment lost 4 bases, leaving 5 bases of the junction unmatched. This CDR3 comprises 14 residues. The chain's CDR3 is CSVVGTGGSYGYTF. CDR3 coding DNA: TGCAGCGTTGTGGGGACAGGGGGATCCTATGGCTACACCTTC.

In this sample, this clonotype turned up once. The CDR3 coding sequence is TGTGCCAGCAGGGGGGGCGGGATGGGCAATGAGCAGTTCTTC. Translation: CASRGGGMGNEQFF. This chain links TRBV6-2 or TRBV6-3 with TRBJ2-1; D may be TRBD1 or TRBD2 (6 bases each). Trimming pared 6 bases from V and 6 bases from J, leaving 15 bases between. CDR1 is MNHEY and CDR2 is SVGEGT in the germline V gene. The CDR3 has 14 residues.

The gene calls are TRBV29-1 and TRBJ2-1; 7 bases are a match to TRBD1. The CDR3 spans 14 residues. CDR1 is SQVTM, CDR2 ANQGSEA, per germline. The J segment lost 2 bases and the V segment lost 6 bases, leaving 7 bases of the junction unmatched. The DNA of the CDR3 is TGCAGCGTACAGGGGCAAACTCCCTACAATGAGCAGTTCTTC. It encodes CSVQGQTPYNEQFF.

This clonotype was seen more than once but under ten times. This chain links TRBV20-1 with TRBJ2-6; 8 bases line up with TRBD1. The germline gives CDR1 DFQATT, CDR2 SNEGSKA (reference sequence). CDR3 length equals 15 residues. V gave up 3 bases and J gave up 4 bases; unmatched junction bases: 5. The DNA of the CDR3 is TGCAGTGCTAGCCCAGGGGGCGCCGGGGCCAACGTCCTGACTTTC. It is translated as CSASPGGAGANVLTF.

The V gene is TRBV6-2 or TRBV6-3, the J gene TRBJ1-5, with D possibly matching TRBD1 (6 bases). This CDR3 contains 16 residues. Trimming took off 2 bases at V and 1 base at J, with 12 bases between the two ends. Looked up from germline, CDR1 is MNHEY and CDR2 is SVGEGT. The DNA of the CDR3 is TGTGCCAGCAGTTACCCTGGACAGTTAAGCAATCAGCCCCAGCATTTT. Encoded protein: CASSYPGQLSNQPQHF.

This clonotype was counted ten times or more. The CDR3 loop is CATSSEAGGFYEQYF. The CDR3 DNA follows: TGTGCCACCAGCAGTGAAGCGGGGGGTTTCTACGAGCAGTACTTC. The rearrangement links TRBV15 to TRBJ2-7; 9 positions agree with TRBD2. The V segment lost 3 bases and the J segment 3 bases; nucleotides outside the gene matches: 6. Per the germline V gene, CDR1 is LNHNV and CDR2 is YYDKDF (reference sequence). CDR3 length equals 15 residues.

Only a few counts were recorded for this clonotype. J is TRBJ2-5 and V is TRBV20-1, with D unresolved. CDR1 and CDR2 from the germline V gene are DFQATT and SNEGSKA (reference sequence). V was clipped by 2 bases and J by 5 bases, with 12 bases between them. This CDR3 contains 13 residues. CDR3 loop: CSARLHQEETQYF. The CDR3 coding sequence is TGCAGTGCTAGACTGCACCAGGAGGAGACCCAGTACTTC.

The CDR3 sequence: CASSQGGKYGGYTF. In nucleotides, the CDR3 is TGTGCCAGCAGCCAGGGAGGGAAATATGGCGGCTACACCTTC. The chain uses TRBV7-2 and TRBJ1-2, with D perhaps TRBD1 (5 bases). V lost 5 bases to trimming and J lost 8 bases, with 18 bases between them. This CDR3 is built from 14 residues. Germline V gives CDR1 SGHTA, CDR2 FQGNSA.

The sample holds a few counts of this clonotype. This sequence joins TRBV6-6 and TRBJ2-5; 8 bases match TRBD2. V lost 0 bases, J lost 5 bases, and 5 bases stayed unmatched. CDR1 is MNHNY, CDR2 SVGAGI, per germline (reference sequence). CDR3 length equals 15 residues. The CDR3 here is CASSYSQGGGETQYF. The CDR3 DNA is TGTGCCAGCAGTTACTCGCAGGGCGGGGGGGAGACCCAGTACTTC.

This clonotype was seen a few times. The chain carries TRBV28 and TRBJ1-2; D is undetermined. V shed 3 bases and J shed 6 bases, with 17 bases lying between them. The CDR3 has 15 amino acids. Per germline, CDR1 MDHEN and CDR2 SYDVKM. The CDR3 here is CASSFRDKFWNGYTF. CDR3 coding DNA: TGTGCCAGCAGTTTCCGGGATAAATTTTGGAATGGCTACACCTTC.

This clonotype has a count of ten or more. The V gene is TRBV2, the J gene TRBJ2-6; 7 nucleotides match TRBD1. The CDR3 loop spans 17 amino acids. V lost 6 bases and J lost 0; bases outside the gene matches: 8. Germline loops: CDR1 SNHLY, CDR2 FYNNEI. CDR3 region: CASSLTGTGSGANVLTF. CDR3 nucleotide sequence: TGTGCCAGCAGCCTGACAGGGACGGGCTCTGGGGCCAACGTCCTGACTTTC.

In this sample, this clonotype turned up a few times. This chain joins TRBV2 and TRBJ2-1, with 9 bases that match TRBD1. J gave up 14 bases and V 8 bases, and 16 bases lay outside the gene matches. Germline V gene sequence: CDR1 SNHLY, CDR2 FYNNEI. CDR3 size: 14 residues. The CDR3 nucleotides are TGTGCCAGCCGCCCGGGACAGGGCCTTTTTTGGAAGTTCTTC. Translation: CASRPGQGLFWKFF.

As concerns this clonotype: The junction departs from the called germline gene at one end, perhaps through a read error. This chain connects TRBV19 to TRBJ1-1; TRBD1 aligns across 7 bases. The CDR3 consists of 13 residues. From germline, CDR1 is LNHDA and CDR2 SQIVND (reference sequence). The DNA for the CDR3 is TGTGCCAGTGAAGACAGGGAGAACGCTGAAGCTTTCTTT. Its protein is CASEDRENAEAFF. The full variable domain, in which reference TRBV19 and TRBJ1-1 provide the parts outside the CDR3, is DGGITQSPKYLFRKEGQNVTLSCEQNLNHDAMYWYRQDPGQGLRLIYYSQIVNDFQKGDIAEGYSVSREKKESFPLTVTSAQKNPTAFYLCASEDRENAEAFFGQGTRLTVV.

The V call is TRBV7-1, the J call TRBJ1-1; 7 bases align to TRBD1. TRBV7-1 is reported as an ORF; its role is uncertain. Unmatched junction bases numbered 10, after V lost 3 bases and J lost 6 bases. CDR3 length: 15 residues. CDR3 sequence (DNA): TGTGCCAGCAGCTCTTACAGGGGAGGACAGTCTGAAGCTTTCTTT. This encodes CASSSYRGGQSEAFF.

This clonotype was recorded a few times. The chain uses TRBV20-1 and TRBJ1-1; the D is unclear. The V end lost 3 bases, the J end lost 0 bases, and 17 bases lay between the germline ends. Germline V gives CDR1 DFQATT, CDR2 SNEGSKA (reference sequence). CDR3 length: 16 amino acids. Here the CDR3 reads CSASPTAGWVNTEAFF. The CDR3 DNA reads TGCAGTGCTAGCCCCACGGCGGGTTGGGTGAACACTGAAGCTTTCTTT.

This clonotype was counted a single time. This chain uses TRBV6-2 or TRBV6-3 with TRBJ1-1, with D unclear. The CDR3 sequence is 14 residues long. V gave up 5 bases and J gave up 1 base, with 11 bases separating them. Germline V gene data show CDR1 as MNHEY and CDR2 as SVGEGT. This chain's CDR3 is CASSDNSQNTEAFF. The CDR3 bases are TGTGCCAGCAGTGACAACTCACAGAACACTGAAGCTTTCTTT.